The 7 T cell receptor beta chains below all came from one sample that was sequenced in a study of blood T cell repertoires in COVID-19. The protocol was immunoSEQ multiplex PCR, while the TCRdb copy is restricted to in-frame clones and leaves out a portion. The table includes fewer than 350,000 clones, around 90% detected once. The specimen was PBMCs or T cells enriched from blood (not recorded which). The source of these receptors is a man aged 55 to 70 who had recovered from COVID-19.

A single count supports this clone. The rearrangement joins TRBV2 to TRBJ1-5, with TRBD1 as a possible D gene (6 bases). From germline, CDR1 is SNHLY and CDR2 FYNNEI. The CDR3 has 15 amino acids. V lost 2 bases and J 1 base, leaving 9 bases between the germline ends. CDR3 sequence: CASSEWTESNQPQHF. CDR3 in DNA: TGTGCCAGCAGTGAATGGACAGAAAGCAATCAGCCCCAGCATTTT.

V is TRBV5-1 and J is TRBJ2-5; D may be TRBD1 (5 bases). Germline-derived CDR1 and CDR2 are SGHRS and YFSETQ. There are 14 residues in the CDR3. Between the trimmed V and J ends, which lost 4 bases and 0 bases, there was a span of 10 bases. CDR3 region: CASSLDTDQETQYF. The CDR3 coding sequence is TGCGCCAGCAGCCTGGACACAGACCAAGAGACCCAGTACTTC.

This clone was seen just once. The junction shows a germline mismatch at one end, possibly a read error. This chain links TRBV4-2 with TRBJ1-5; D unresolved. Germline V gene data show CDR1 as LGHNA and CDR2 as YNFKEQ. The CDR3 totals 15 residues. The CDR3 spells CASSQGAGNYQPQHF. The CDR3 bases are TGTGCCAGTAGCCAAGGAGCGGGGAACTATCAGCCCCAGCATTTT.

This clone came up once. The rearrangement links TRBV21-1 to TRBJ1-2. TRBV21-1 is assigned pseudogene status. This CDR3 comprises 12 residues. CDR3 nucleotide sequence: TGTGCCAGCCGCAGAGCTAACTATGGCTACACCTTC. This encodes CASRRANYGYTF.

V usage is TRBV18 and J usage is TRBJ2-7; 7 bases are a match to TRBD2. This CDR3 has 13 amino acids. CDR1 KGHSH and CDR2 LQKENI come from the germline V gene. The trim removed 0 bases at V and 9 bases at J, leaving 5 bases unmatched. Written as DNA, the CDR3 is TGTGCCAGCTCACCACCGGGGGGGTCGGGGCAGTACTTC. It is translated as CASSPPGGSGQYF.

This rearrangement joins TRBV5-4 to TRBJ1-5; TRBD1 aligns across 8 bases. From germline, CDR1 is SGHNT and CDR2 YYREEE (reference sequence). CDR3 length: 14 amino acids. V was pared by 5 bases and J by 2 bases, with 3 bases of the junction left unmatched. CDR3 loop: CASRDRVGNQPQHF. CDR3 in DNA: TGTGCCAGCAGGGACAGGGTTGGCAATCAGCCCCAGCATTTT.

This clone came up a few times. This rearrangement joins TRBV7-9 to TRBJ1-2; 10 bases match TRBD1. Trimming took 5 bases from V and 4 from J; bases not matched to a gene: 16. Germline values: CDR1 SEHNR, CDR2 FQNEAQ (reference sequence). This CDR3 has 18 residues. The CDR3 sequence: CASSVQYSGTGASYGYTF. The CDR3 DNA reads as TGTGCCAGCAGCGTACAATACTCCGGGACAGGGGCCAGCTATGGCTACACCTTC.